Presented here are 24 T cell receptor beta chains from one specimen sequenced in a study of T cell responses to AZD1222 COVID-19 vaccine (dated by TCRdb to 2020 to 2023). The intended sense of this specimen's time point label: about 28 days (+/-7) after the second vaccine dose. Library preparation used the immunoSEQ multiplex PCR assay. The table comes from immuneACCESS by way of TCRdb, which keeps in-frame sequences with V and J called. Part of the clones is missing from these tables; in studies checked, under half for an unresolved V gene and the rest for unknown reasons. Across this sample there are approximately 150,000 clones, with approximately 94% seen only once. The ten largest make up 5.1% of the sample. Sample: peripheral blood, taken 28 days after the second AZD1222 dose. These receptors were taken from an adult who received the AZD1222 COVID-19 vaccine.

V and J are TRBV11-2 and TRBJ2-7; either TRBD1 or TRBD2 may supply D (5 bases each). The CDR3 is 15 amino acids. Germline V lookup: CDR1 SGHAT, CDR2 FQNNGV. The V and J ends lost 1 base and 0 bases respectively, with 10 bases between them. CDR3 sequence reads: CASSLVGTSSYEQYF. CDR3 coding DNA: TGTGCCAGCAGCTTAGTGGGGACGTCCTCCTACGAGCAGTACTTC.

The gene calls are TRBV2 and TRBJ2-1; D call uncertain. The CDR3 extends over 12 amino acids. Trimming stripped 6 bases from V and 5 bases from J, with 8 bases between. CDR1 is SNHLY and CDR2 is FYNNEI in the germline V gene. Written as DNA, the CDR3 is TGTGCCAGCAGGGCGTTTGACAATGAGCAGTTCTTC. It encodes CASRAFDNEQFF.

The genes are TRBV5-6 and TRBJ1-1; no firm D call. V dropped 5 bases and J dropped 11 bases, with 22 bases sitting between them. The CDR3 extends over 14 amino acids. In germline, CDR1 is SGHDT, CDR2 YYEEEE. This chain's CDR3 is CASSPTYSVVDAFF. CDR3 nucleotides: TGTGCCAGCAGTCCTACCTACAGTGTGGTTGACGCTTTCTTT.

This chain joins TRBV7-8 and TRBJ2-1; 8 bases line up with TRBD1. V lost 4 bases, J lost 7 bases, and 6 bases stayed unmatched. The CDR3 runs 14 residues. Germline CDR1 SGHVS, CDR2 FQNEAQ. The CDR3 loop reads CASSSWTGRNEQFF. CDR3 coding DNA: TGTGCCAGCAGCTCCTGGACAGGGAGGAATGAGCAGTTCTTC. Supplemented by reference TRBV7-8 and TRBJ2-1, the full variable domain reads GAGVSQSPRYKVAKRGQDVALRCDPISGHVSLFWYQQALGQGPEFLTYFQNEAQLDKSGLPSDRFFAERPEGSVSTLKIQRTQQEDSAVYLCASSSWTGRNEQFFGPGTRLTVL.

The chain combines TRBV29-1 with TRBJ1-1; 7 bases align to TRBD1. The CDR3 totals 13 residues. Germline assignment: CDR1 SQVTM and CDR2 ANQGSEA. Germline trimming cut 5 bases from V and 5 bases from J; bases unmatched to any gene: 8. This CDR3 reads CSVSDPTGTEAFF. The CDR3 coding sequence is TGCAGCGTTTCTGACCCGACAGGGACTGAAGCTTTCTTT. Supplemented by reference TRBV29-1 and TRBJ1-1, the full variable domain reads SAVISQKPSRDICQRGTSLTIQCQVDSQVTMMFWYRQQPGQSLTLIATANQGSEATYESGFVIDKFPISRPNLTFSTLTVSNMSPEDSSIYLCSVSDPTGTEAFFGQGTRLTVV.

The chain uses TRBV29-1 and TRBJ2-2; 7 nucleotides match TRBD2. Germline lookup yields CDR1 SQVTM and CDR2 ANQGSEA. This CDR3 comprises 15 residues. V lost 3 bases and J lost 0; bases outside the gene matches: 4. The CDR3 DNA sequence: TGCAGCGTTGAGCCTAGCGGAACGAACACCGGGGAGCTGTTTTTT. Its translation: CSVEPSGTNTGELFF.

The rearrangement uses TRBV13 and TRBJ2-5, with D unresolved. Germline values: CDR1 PRHDT, CDR2 FYEKMQ (reference sequence). V lost 5 bases and J 2 bases, leaving 18 bases between the germline ends. This CDR3 region has 16 residues. CDR3 region: CASSPITGVFQETQYF. CDR3 in DNA: TGTGCCAGCAGCCCAATAACTGGTGTCTTTCAAGAGACCCAGTACTTC.

CDR3: CASSLERTGTQDTQYF. The DNA for the CDR3 is TGCGCCAGCAGCTTGGAGAGGACAGGGACGCAAGATACGCAGTATTTT. This chain joins TRBV5-1 and TRBJ2-3; 8 nucleotides line up with TRBD1. This CDR3 is built from 16 residues. V was pared by 0 bases and J by 5 bases, with 8 bases of the junction left unmatched. Germline loops: CDR1 SGHRS, CDR2 YFSETQ. The whole variable domain, filled in from reference TRBV5-1 and TRBJ2-3, reads KAGVTQTPRYLIKTRGQQVTLSCSPISGHRSVSWYQQTPGQGLQFLFEYFSETQRNKGNFPGRFSGRQFSNSRSEMNVSTLELGDSALYLCASSLERTGTQDTQYFGPGTRLTVL.

J is TRBJ2-7 and V is TRBV2; D unresolved. V lost 1 base and J 3 bases, leaving 7 bases between the germline ends. The CDR3 is made up of 13 amino acids. Looked up from germline, CDR1 is SNHLY and CDR2 is FYNNEI. For the CDR3, the DNA is TGTGCCAGCAGTGAAGGACAACTCTACGAGCAGTACTTC. Translating gives CASSEGQLYEQYF.

The DNA of the CDR3 is TGTGCCTGGACAGGGGGCACTAACTATGGCTACACCTTC. Translating gives CAWTGGTNYGYTF. The chain combines TRBV30 with TRBJ1-2; TRBD1 aligns across 8 bases. The length of the CDR3 is 13 residues. Trimming removed 4 bases from V and 0 bases from J; junction bases left unmatched: 1. The germline CDR1 and CDR2 sequences are GTSNPN and SVGIG (reference sequence).

This sequence joins TRBV9 and TRBJ1-6; D ambiguous. Germline CDR1 is SGDLS and CDR2 is YYNGEE. There are 15 residues in the CDR3. Trimming cost V 0 bases and J 7 bases, with 11 bases left between them. CDR3 loop: CASSVGSGQNSPLHF. The CDR3 DNA sequence: TGTGCCAGCAGCGTAGGATCAGGCCAAAATTCACCCCTCCACTTT.

This chain connects TRBV6-5 to TRBJ2-4; TRBD1 is a possible D gene (5 bases). Germline loops: CDR1 MNHEY, CDR2 SVGAGI. The germline V and J ends were trimmed by 0 bases and 1 base, with 10 bases remaining between them. CDR3 length: 16 residues. The CDR3 region has the DNA TGTGCCAGCAGTTACTCGTGGAACAGGGCCAAAAACATTCAGTACTTC. This sequence encodes CASSYSWNRAKNIQYF.

This chain connects TRBV2 to TRBJ2-1; perhaps D is TRBD1 or TRBD2 (5 bases each). The length of the CDR3 is 16 residues. Trimming cost V 3 bases and J 6 bases, with 18 bases left between them. The germline V gene encodes CDR1 SNHLY and CDR2 FYNNEI. DNA for the CDR3: TGTGCCAGCAGTGAGGGGGTGCGCCCCCCTGGCAATGAGCAGTTCTTC. This codes for CASSEGVRPPGNEQFF.

The rearrangement links TRBV28 to TRBJ2-7, with D tentatively TRBD1 or TRBD2 (5 bases each). Trimming stripped 7 bases from V and 3 bases from J, with 16 bases between. The CDR3 runs 14 residues. CDR1 and CDR2 from the germline V gene are MDHEN and SYDVKM. In DNA, the CDR3 is TGTGCCAGCACCGGGGACGGATCACTCTACGAGCAGTACTTC. Amino acids: CASTGDGSLYEQYF.

This chain connects TRBV28 to TRBJ1-2; D is possibly TRBD1 (6 bases). In germline, CDR1 is MDHEN, CDR2 SYDVKM. CDR3 size: 14 residues. Between the trimmed V and J ends, which lost 5 bases and 4 bases, there was a span of 14 bases. As DNA, the CDR3 is TGTGCCAGCAGTCCATCAAGGACAGTCTATGGCTACACCTTC. Amino acid sequence: CASSPSRTVYGYTF.

The rearrangement links TRBV11-2 to TRBJ2-1; D not certain. V shed 1 base and J shed 7 bases, with 17 bases lying between them. Per germline, CDR1 SGHAT and CDR2 FQNNGV. CDR3 length equals 16 residues. The CDR3, as DNA: TGTGCCAGCAGCTTAGCAGGATTCCAAAGATTGAATGAGCAGTTCTTC. Its protein is CASSLAGFQRLNEQFF.

The chain carries TRBV10-1 and TRBJ2-7, with no clear D. Trimming took off 4 bases at V and 3 bases at J, with 10 bases between the two ends. The CDR3 sequence is 13 residues long. The germline V gene encodes CDR1 WNHNN and CDR2 SYGVQD (reference sequence). The chain's CDR3 is CASSVGGRYEQYF. CDR3 nucleotide sequence: TGCGCCAGCAGTGTCGGCGGCCGCTACGAGCAGTACTTC.

The CDR3 sequence: CASRQTLSTEAFF. CDR3 bases: TGTGCCAGCAGACAGACCCTGAGCACTGAAGCTTTCTTT. V is TRBV2 and J is TRBJ1-1; no definite D call. CDR3 length equals 13 residues. The germline V gene has CDR1 SNHLY and CDR2 FYNNEI. V was trimmed by 6 bases and J by 4 bases, leaving 12 bases between them.

The chain combines TRBV6-5 with TRBJ1-5; no definite D call. Germline CDR1 is MNHEY and CDR2 is SVGAGI. Trimming shortened V by 0 bases and J by 3 bases, and 9 bases separated the two germline ends. The CDR3 extends over 15 amino acids. This chain's CDR3 is CASSYSRRFNQPQHF. The CDR3, as DNA: TGTGCCAGCAGTTACTCAAGAAGATTCAATCAGCCCCAGCATTTT.

This rearrangement joins TRBV30 to TRBJ2-2; 9 bases agree with TRBD1. Germline trimming cut 3 bases from V and 5 bases from J; bases unmatched to any gene: 7. Germline-derived CDR1 and CDR2 are GTSNPN and SVGIG (reference sequence). This CDR3 has 15 amino acids. This chain's CDR3 is CAWSRDRVGTGELFF. The CDR3 DNA reads TGTGCCTGGAGCCGGGACAGGGTAGGGACCGGGGAGCTGTTTTTT.

This chain connects TRBV18 to TRBJ1-2; D unresolved. Germline V gene lookup returns CDR1 KGHSH and CDR2 LQKENI. The CDR3 has 13 amino acids. Trimming took off 3 bases at V and 2 bases at J, with 7 bases between the two ends. In DNA, the CDR3 is TGTGCCAGCTCACCCCGAGACAACTATGGCTACACCTTC. It codes for CASSPRDNYGYTF.

The gene calls are TRBV3-1 (or the pseudogene TRBV3-2) and TRBJ2-7; 9 positions agree with TRBD1. This CDR3 comprises 18 residues. Germline-derived CDR1 and CDR2 are LGHDT and YNNKEL (reference sequence). The V gene end was trimmed by 2 bases and the J gene end by 5 bases; junction bases not matched to a gene: 16. CDR3 sequence: CASSQNWAPTGGKDEQYF. CDR3 nucleotides: TGTGCCAGCAGCCAAAATTGGGCCCCGACAGGGGGTAAGGACGAGCAGTACTTC.

The chain uses TRBV2 and TRBJ2-3, with 9 bases fitting TRBD2. Per germline, CDR1 SNHLY and CDR2 FYNNEI. J was trimmed by 7 bases and V by 9 bases; bases with no gene match: 11. The CDR3 contains 14 residues. The CDR3, as DNA: TGTGCCAGAGGAGGTCTAGCGGGATCGAATACGCAGTATTTT. As protein: CARGGLAGSNTQYF.

The chain carries TRBV7-9 and TRBJ2-1, with 8 bases that match TRBD2. From germline, CDR1 is SEHNR and CDR2 FQNEAQ (reference sequence). Trimming at V came to 5 bases and at J to 6 bases, leaving 12 bases not matched to a gene. This CDR3 is built from 16 residues. CDR3 residues: CASSPPGTRRGNEQFF. CDR3 sequence (DNA): TGTGCCAGCAGCCCACCCGGGACTAGGAGGGGCAATGAGCAGTTCTTC.